The clone carrying this TCR beta chain was observed a few times. This sample is part of a study of blood T cell repertoires in COVID-19. Across the study: PBMCs, B-cell-depleted T cells, or T cells were the source of the cDNA or gDNA that made up the material.

Participants came from about two dozen US areas, aged roughly 18 to 95 years. Germline V gene lookup returns CDR1 SNHLY and CDR2 FYNNEI. CDR3 length: 14 residues. The trim removed 6 bases at V and 4 bases at J, leaving 5 bases unmatched. Per the original methods: Reference gene primer amplification gave estimated nucleated cell counts. Sequencing was performed with immunoSEQ multiplex PCR; in TCRdb, only in-frame clones are kept and a portion is missing. Clonal size and the V and J genes are those of that table, whereas D and trimming came from the DNA. The sample includes over 50,000 clones, roughly 80% of them seen just once.

The V call is TRBV2, the J call TRBJ2-2; 7 bases match TRBD1. The TCR was taken from a middle-aged woman with acute COVID-19. The sequenced sample was PBMCs or T cells enriched from blood (not recorded which). The CDR3 DNA reads TGTGCCAGCAGGGAACAGGGGCCCACCGGGGAGCTGTTTTTT. It yields the protein CASREQGPTGELFF.